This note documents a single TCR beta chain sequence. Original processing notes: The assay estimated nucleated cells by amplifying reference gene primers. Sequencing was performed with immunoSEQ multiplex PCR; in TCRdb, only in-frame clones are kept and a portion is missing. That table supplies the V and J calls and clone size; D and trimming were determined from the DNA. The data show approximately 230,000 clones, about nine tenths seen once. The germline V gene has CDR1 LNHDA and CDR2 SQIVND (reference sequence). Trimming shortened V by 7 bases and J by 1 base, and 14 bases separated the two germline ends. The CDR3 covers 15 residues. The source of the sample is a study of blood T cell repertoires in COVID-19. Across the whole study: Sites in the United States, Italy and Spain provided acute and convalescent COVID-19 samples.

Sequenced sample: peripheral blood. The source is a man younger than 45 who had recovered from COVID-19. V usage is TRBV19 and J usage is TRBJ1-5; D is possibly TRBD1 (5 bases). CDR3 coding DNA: TGTGCCAGTACAGGGATGGGTGGGAGCAATCAGCCCCAGCATTTT. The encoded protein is CASTGMGGSNQPQHF. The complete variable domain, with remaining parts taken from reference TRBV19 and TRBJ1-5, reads DGGITQSPKYLFRKEGQNVTLSCEQNLNHDAMYWYRQDPGQGLRLIYYSQIVNDFQKGDIAEGYSVSREKKESFPLTVTSAQKNPTAFYLCASTGMGGSNQPQHFGDGTRLSIL.